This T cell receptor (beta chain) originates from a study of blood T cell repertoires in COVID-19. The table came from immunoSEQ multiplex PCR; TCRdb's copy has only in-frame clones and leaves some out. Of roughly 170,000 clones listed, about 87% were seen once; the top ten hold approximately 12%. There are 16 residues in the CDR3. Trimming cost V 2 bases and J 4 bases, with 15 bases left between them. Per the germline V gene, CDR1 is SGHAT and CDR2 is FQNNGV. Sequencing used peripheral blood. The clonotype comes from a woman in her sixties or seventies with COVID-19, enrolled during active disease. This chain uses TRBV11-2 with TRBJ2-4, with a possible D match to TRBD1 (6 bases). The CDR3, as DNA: TGTGCCAGCAGCTTACGTTATTGGGACACTAAAAACATTCAGTACTTC. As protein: CASSLRYWDTKNIQYF.